Listed here are 4 T cell receptor beta chains from one sample, sequenced in a study of B cell selection in AIRE deficiency. Regulatory T cells were sorted as CD4+CD25hiCD127low/negative. The method was immunoSEQ multiplex PCR; TCRdb's version includes in-frame clones alone and lacks a portion of them. The sample records about 5,200 clones, 87% being singletons. Sequenced input: Tregs sorted from PBMCs. The origin of the receptors is a human donor with AIRE deficiency.

The chain joins TRBV30 to TRBJ1-6; D is unresolved. V gave up 2 bases and J gave up 8 bases, with 16 bases separating them. The V gene's germline CDR1 is GTSNPN and CDR2 SVGIG (reference sequence). This CDR3 is built from 15 residues. CDR3 nucleotides: TGTGCCTGGAGTTCCTACGGTCTCTGGGATTCACCCCTCCACTTT. It specifies CAWSSYGLWDSPLHF.

V is TRBV11-3 and J is TRBJ1-2, with a possible D match to TRBD1 (6 bases). Trimming removed 5 bases at V and 0 bases at J, with 28 bases between. The CDR3 covers 20 residues. CDR1 is SGHNT and CDR2 is YENEEA in the germline V gene. CDR3 bases: TGTGCCAGCAGCCTCAGGCCCGACAGGATATCAATCGGAGCTAACTATGGCTACACCTTC. It yields the protein CASSLRPDRISIGANYGYTF.

CDR3 coding DNA: TGCGCCAGCAGCTTGGCTGGGCTTGGCATTCAGTACTTC. Encoded protein: CASSLAGLGIQYF. The chain couples TRBV5-1 to TRBJ2-4; D is unclear. Per germline, CDR1 SGHRS and CDR2 YFSETQ. This CDR3 is 13 amino acids long. Trimming stripped 0 bases from V and 9 bases from J, with 10 bases between.

The chain joins TRBV4-2 to TRBJ1-4; D not certain. Germline assignment: CDR1 LGHNA and CDR2 YNFKEQ. This CDR3 region has 15 residues. V lost 0 bases and J lost 6, with 11 bases in between. CDR3 nucleotides: TGTGCCAGCAGCCAAGACTCGGGAAGGCATGAAAAACTGTTTTTT. Encoded protein: CASSQDSGRHEKLFF.